The count of the clone carrying this T cell receptor beta chain is one. In the authors' methods: Scientists estimated how many nucleated cells there were by amplifying reference gene primers. The protocol was immunoSEQ multiplex PCR, while the TCRdb copy is restricted to in-frame clones and leaves out a portion. D and trimming were read from the DNA, whereas the V and J calls and clone size are those reported in that table. This table has 11,000 to 15,000 clones, over 80% appearing once. This specimen belongs to a study of blood T cell repertoires in COVID-19. About the research overall: Samples came from the United States, Italy and Spain, spanning acute and convalescent COVID-19.

Per the germline V gene, CDR1 is MGHRA and CDR2 is YSYEKL. The CDR3 has 17 amino acids. The germline V and J ends were trimmed by 4 bases and 1 base, with 17 bases remaining between them. This chain links TRBV4-1 with TRBJ1-3; possibly TRBD1 for D (5 bases). Material for sequencing was peripheral blood. This TCR was sampled from a human donor in a cohort sampled during active COVID-19. Here the CDR3 DNA reads TGCGCCAGCAGCCTGACAGCGGGACGGTTTTCTGGAAACACCATATATTTT. It translates to CASSLTAGRFSGNTIYF.